This T cell receptor beta chain comes out of a study of technical replicates of blood from several donors. Profiling relied on immunoSEQ multiplex PCR, and the TCRdb table lists in-frame clones only, not all of them. The sample yields under 85,000 clones, roughly 91% seen once. Trimming left V 7 bases short and J 4 bases short, with 20 bases between. The CDR3 runs 15 residues. Germline values: CDR1 SEHNR, CDR2 FQNEAQ (reference sequence). Sequences were obtained from T cells isolated from PBMCs. This sequence joins TRBV7-9 and TRBJ2-7; tentative D call: TRBD1 (7 bases). The source of this sequence is a human donor in good health. The CDR3 region is CASNPIGGQKYEQYF. The CDR3 bases are TGTGCCAGCAACCCCATCGGGGGACAGAAATACGAGCAGTACTTC.